The text below deals with one T cell receptor (beta chain). The entry originates in a study of blood T cell repertoires in COVID-19. On the study more broadly: Both acute and convalescent COVID-19 samples were obtained from the United States, Italy and Spain.

In the original analysis: Using reference gene primer amplification, nucleated cell counts were estimated. Clones were sequenced by immunoSEQ multiplex PCR, and TCRdb holds only the in-frame ones, with some missing. That table is the source of V, J and clone size, and D and trimming were worked out from the DNA. The table lists 200,000 to 250,000 clones, roughly 84% of them singletons, with 6.5% to 9% in the top ten. The ends lost 5 bases at V and 4 bases at J; junction bases unmatched: 7. Germline V gene data show CDR1 as LNHDA and CDR2 as SQIVND (reference sequence). The CDR3 consists of 14 residues.

Sequences were obtained from peripheral blood. This chain joins TRBV19 and TRBJ2-5, with 7 bases identical to TRBD2. The TCR was taken from a woman aged 50 to 60 with acute or convalescent COVID-19. In DNA form, the CDR3 reads TGTGCCAGTAGTCCCCTAGCGGCAATAGAGACCCAGTACTTC. Translation gives CASSPLAAIETQYF.